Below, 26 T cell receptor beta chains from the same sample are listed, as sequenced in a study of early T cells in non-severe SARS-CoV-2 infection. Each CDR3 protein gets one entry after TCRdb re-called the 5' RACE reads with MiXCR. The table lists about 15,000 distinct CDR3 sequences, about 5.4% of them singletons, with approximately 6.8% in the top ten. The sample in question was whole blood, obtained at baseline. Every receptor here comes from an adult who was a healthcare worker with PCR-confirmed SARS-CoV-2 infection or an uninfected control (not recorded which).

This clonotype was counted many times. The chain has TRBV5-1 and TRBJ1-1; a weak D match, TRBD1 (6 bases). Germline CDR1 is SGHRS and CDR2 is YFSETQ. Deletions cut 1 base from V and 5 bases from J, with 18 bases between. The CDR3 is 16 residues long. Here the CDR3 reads CASSLSPPGGRTEAFF. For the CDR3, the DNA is TGCGCCAGCAGCTTGTCCCCGCCCGGGGGGCGGACTGAAGCTTTCTTT.

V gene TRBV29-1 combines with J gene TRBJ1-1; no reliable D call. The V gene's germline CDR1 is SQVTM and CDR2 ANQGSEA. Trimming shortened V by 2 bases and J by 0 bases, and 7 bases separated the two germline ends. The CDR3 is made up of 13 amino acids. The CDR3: CSVEKTMNTEAFF. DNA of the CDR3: TGCAGCGTTGAAAAAACTATGAACACTGAAGCTTTCTTT. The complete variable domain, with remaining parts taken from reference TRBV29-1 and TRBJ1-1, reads SAVISQKPSRDICQRGTSLTIQCQVDSQVTMMFWYRQQPGQSLTLIATANQGSEATYESGFVIDKFPISRPNLTFSTLTVSNMSPEDSSIYLCSVEKTMNTEAFFGQGTRLTVV.

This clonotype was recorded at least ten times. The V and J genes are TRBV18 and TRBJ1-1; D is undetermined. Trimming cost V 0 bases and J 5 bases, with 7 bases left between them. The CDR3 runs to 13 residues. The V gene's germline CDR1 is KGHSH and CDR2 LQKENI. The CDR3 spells CASSPPRGTEAFF. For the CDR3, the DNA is TGTGCCAGCTCACCACCGAGAGGAACTGAAGCTTTCTTT.

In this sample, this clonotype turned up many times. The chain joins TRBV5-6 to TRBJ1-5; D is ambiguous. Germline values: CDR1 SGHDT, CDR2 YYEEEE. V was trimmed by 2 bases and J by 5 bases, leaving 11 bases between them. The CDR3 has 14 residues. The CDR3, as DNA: TGTGCCAGCAGCTTTTTGGGTTTGGATCAGCCCCAGCATTTT. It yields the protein CASSFLGLDQPQHF.

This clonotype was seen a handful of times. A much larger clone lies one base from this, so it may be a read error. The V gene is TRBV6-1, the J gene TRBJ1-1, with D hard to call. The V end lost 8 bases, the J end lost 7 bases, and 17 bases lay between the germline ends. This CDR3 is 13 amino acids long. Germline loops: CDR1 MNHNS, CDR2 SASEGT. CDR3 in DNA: TGTGCCAGCTGGCAATATGGGAAAGATGAAGCTTTCTTT. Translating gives CASWQYGKDEAFF.

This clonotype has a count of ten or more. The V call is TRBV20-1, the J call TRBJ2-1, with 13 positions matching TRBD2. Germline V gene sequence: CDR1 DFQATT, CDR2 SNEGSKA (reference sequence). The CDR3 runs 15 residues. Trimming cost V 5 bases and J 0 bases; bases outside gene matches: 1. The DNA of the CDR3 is TGCAGTGCTGGACTAGCGGGAGTCTCCTACAATGAGCAGTTCTTC. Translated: CSAGLAGVSYNEQFF.

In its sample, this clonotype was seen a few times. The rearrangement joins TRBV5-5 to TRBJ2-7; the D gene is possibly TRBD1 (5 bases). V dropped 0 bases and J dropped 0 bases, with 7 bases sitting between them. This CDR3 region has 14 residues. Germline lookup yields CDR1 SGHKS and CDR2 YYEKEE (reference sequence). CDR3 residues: CASSLGGSSYEQYF. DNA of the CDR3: TGTGCCAGCAGCTTGGGGGGCAGCTCCTACGAGCAGTACTTC. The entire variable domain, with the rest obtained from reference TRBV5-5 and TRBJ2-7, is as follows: DAGVTQSPTHLIKTRGQQVTLRCSPISGHKSVSWYQQVLGQGPQFIFQYYEKEERGRGNFPDRFSARQFPNYSSELNVNALLLGDSALYLCASSLGGSSYEQYFGPGTRLTVT.

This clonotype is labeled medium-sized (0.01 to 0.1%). The CDR3 sequence: CATRDRGMYEQFF. CDR3 DNA sequence: TGTGCCACCCGAGACAGGGGGATGTATGAGCAGTTCTTC. The V and J genes are TRBV12-3 or TRBV12-4 and TRBJ2-1, with 9 bases identical to TRBD1. The J segment lost 8 bases and the V segment lost 10 bases, leaving 9 bases of the junction unmatched. The CDR3 covers 13 residues.

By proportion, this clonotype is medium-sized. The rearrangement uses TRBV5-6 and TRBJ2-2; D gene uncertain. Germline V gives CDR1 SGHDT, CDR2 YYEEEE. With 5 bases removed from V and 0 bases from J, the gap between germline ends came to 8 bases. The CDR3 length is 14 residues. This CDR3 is CASSVRANTGELFF. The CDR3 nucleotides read TGTGCCAGCAGTGTACGGGCGAACACCGGGGAGCTGTTTTTT. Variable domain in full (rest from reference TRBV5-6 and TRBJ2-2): DAGVTQSPTHLIKTRGQQVTLRCSPKSGHDTVSWYQQALGQGPQFIFQYYEEEERQRGNFPDRFSGHQFPNYSSELNVNALLLGDSALYLCASSVRANTGELFFGEGSRLTVL.

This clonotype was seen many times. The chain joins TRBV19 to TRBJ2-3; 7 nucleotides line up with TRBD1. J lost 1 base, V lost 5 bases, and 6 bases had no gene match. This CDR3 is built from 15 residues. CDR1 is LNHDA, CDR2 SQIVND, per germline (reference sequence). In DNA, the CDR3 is TGTGCCAGTAGTTCAACAGGGGTCGGCACAGATACGCAGTATTTT. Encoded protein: CASSSTGVGTDTQYF.

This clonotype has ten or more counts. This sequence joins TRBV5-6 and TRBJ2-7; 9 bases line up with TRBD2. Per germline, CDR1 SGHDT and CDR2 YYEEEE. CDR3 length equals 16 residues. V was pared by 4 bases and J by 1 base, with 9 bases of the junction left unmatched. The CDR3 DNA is TGTGCCAGCAGCCCCCTTGGCGGGGGGGAGTCCTACGAGCAGTACTTC. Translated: CASSPLGGGESYEQYF.

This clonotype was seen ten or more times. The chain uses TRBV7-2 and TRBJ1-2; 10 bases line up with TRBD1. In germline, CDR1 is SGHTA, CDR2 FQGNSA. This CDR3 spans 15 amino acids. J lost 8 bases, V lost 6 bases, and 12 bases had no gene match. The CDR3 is CASSPGQGSPRGYTF. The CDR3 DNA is TGTGCCAGCAGTCCGGGACAGGGGTCCCCTCGAGGCTACACCTTC.

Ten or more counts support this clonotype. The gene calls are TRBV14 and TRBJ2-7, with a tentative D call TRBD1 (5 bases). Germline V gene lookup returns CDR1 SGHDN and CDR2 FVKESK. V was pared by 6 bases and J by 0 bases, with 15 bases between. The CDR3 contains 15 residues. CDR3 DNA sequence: TGTGCCAGCAGTCATGTAAAGGGGTGCTCCTACGAGCAGTACTTC. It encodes CASSHVKGCSYEQYF.

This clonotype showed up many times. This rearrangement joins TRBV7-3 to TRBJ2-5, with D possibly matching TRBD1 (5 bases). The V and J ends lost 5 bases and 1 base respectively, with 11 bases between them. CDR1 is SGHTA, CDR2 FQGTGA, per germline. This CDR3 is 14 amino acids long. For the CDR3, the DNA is TGTGCCAGCAGCCACGTGGGGCCCCAAGAGACCCAGTACTTC. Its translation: CASSHVGPQETQYF.

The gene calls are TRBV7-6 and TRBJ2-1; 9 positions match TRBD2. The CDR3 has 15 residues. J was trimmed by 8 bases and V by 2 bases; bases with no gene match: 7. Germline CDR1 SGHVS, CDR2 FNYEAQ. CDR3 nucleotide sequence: TGTGCCAGCAGCTTACCCGGGACTAGCACCGATGAGCAGTTCTTC. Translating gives CASSLPGTSTDEQFF.

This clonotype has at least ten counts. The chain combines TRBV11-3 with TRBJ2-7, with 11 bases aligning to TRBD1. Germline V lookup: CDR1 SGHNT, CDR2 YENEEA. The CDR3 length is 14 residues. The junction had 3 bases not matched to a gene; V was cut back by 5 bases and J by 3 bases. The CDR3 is CASSAGQGGYEQYF. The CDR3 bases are TGTGCCAGCAGCGCGGGACAGGGGGGCTACGAGCAGTACTTC.

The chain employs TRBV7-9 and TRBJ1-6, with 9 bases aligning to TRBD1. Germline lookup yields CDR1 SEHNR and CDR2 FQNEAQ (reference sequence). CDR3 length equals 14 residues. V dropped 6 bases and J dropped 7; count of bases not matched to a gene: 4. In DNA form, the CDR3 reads TGTGCCAGCAGTTCTACAGGGGGCAATTCACCCCTCCACTTT. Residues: CASSSTGGNSPLHF.

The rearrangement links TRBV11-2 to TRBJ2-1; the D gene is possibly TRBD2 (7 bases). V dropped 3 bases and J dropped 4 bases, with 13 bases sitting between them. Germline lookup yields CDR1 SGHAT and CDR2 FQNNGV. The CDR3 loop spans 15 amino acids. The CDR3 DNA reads TGTGCCAGCAGCTTTGGCGGGGGACAATACAATGAGCAGTTCTTC. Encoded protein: CASSFGGGQYNEQFF.

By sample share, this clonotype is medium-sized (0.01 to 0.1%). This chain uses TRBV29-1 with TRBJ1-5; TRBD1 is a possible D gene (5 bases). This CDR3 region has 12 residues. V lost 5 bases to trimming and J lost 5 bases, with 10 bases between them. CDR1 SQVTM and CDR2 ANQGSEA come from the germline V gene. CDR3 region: CSVRAGDQPQHF. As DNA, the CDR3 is TGCAGCGTTAGAGCGGGGGATCAGCCCCAGCATTTT.

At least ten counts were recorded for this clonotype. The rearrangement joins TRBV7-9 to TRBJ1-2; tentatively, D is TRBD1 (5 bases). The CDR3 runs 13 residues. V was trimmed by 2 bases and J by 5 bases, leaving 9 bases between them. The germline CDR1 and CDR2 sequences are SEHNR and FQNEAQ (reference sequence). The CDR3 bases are TGTGCCAGCAGCTTACGACAGACGTATGGCTACACCTTC. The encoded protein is CASSLRQTYGYTF.

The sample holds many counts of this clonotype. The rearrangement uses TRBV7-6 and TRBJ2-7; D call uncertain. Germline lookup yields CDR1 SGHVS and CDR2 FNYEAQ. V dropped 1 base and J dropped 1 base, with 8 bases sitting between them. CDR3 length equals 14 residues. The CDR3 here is CASSLEPGSYEQYF. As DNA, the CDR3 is TGTGCCAGCAGCTTAGAGCCAGGTTCCTACGAGCAGTACTTC.

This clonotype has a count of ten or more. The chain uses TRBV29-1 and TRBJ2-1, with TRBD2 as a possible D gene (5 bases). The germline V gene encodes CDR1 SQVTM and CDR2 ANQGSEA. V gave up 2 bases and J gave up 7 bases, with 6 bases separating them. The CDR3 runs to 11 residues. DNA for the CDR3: TGCAGCGTTGAACCGGGGAATGAGCAGTTCTTC. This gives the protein CSVEPGNEQFF.

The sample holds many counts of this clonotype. CDR3 DNA sequence: TGCAGTGCTAGCAGGGCTGGCTACACCTTC. Protein product: CSASRAGYTF. V gene TRBV20-1 combines with J gene TRBJ1-2; weak D call: TRBD1 (5 bases). The V end lost 3 bases, the J end lost 7 bases, and 6 bases lay between the germline ends. The CDR3 extends over 10 amino acids. Germline V gene sequence: CDR1 DFQATT, CDR2 SNEGSKA (reference sequence).

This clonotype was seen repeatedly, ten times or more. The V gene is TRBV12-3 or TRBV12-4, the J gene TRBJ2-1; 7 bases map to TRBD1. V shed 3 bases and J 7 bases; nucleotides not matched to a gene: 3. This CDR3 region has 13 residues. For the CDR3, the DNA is TGTGCCAGCAGTTTGGGGACAGCAAATGAGCAGTTCTTC. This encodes CASSLGTANEQFF.

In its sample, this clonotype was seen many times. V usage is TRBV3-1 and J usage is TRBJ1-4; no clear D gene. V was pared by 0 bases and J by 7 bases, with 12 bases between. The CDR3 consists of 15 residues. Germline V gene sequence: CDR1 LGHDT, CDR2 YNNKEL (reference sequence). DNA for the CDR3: TGTGCCAGCAGCCAAGATCCCACAGCCGTTGAAAAACTGTTTTTT. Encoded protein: CASSQDPTAVEKLFF. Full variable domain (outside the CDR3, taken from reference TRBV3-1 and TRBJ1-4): DTAVSQTPKYLVTQMGNDKSIKCEQNLGHDTMYWYKQDSKKFLKIMFSYNNKELIINETVPNRFSPKSPDKAHLNLHINSLELGDSAVYFCASSQDPTAVEKLFFGSGTQLSVL.

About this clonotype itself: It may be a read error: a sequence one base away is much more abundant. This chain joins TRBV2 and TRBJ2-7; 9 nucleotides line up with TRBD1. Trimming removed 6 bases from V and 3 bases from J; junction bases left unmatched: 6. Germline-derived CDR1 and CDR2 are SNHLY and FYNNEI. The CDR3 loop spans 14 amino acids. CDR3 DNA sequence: TGTGCCAGCAGAGCCGGGACAGGGAGCTACGAGCAGTACTTC. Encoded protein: CASRAGTGSYEQYF.